This section outlines one TCR beta chain sequence together with its context. This clone's antigen is unknown. Base qualities are not recorded, but no much larger clone differs from it by a single base. Sorted unstimulated T cells and proliferating T cells recovered from mixed lymphocyte reactions underwent TCRbeta CDR3 sequencing. Fresh whole blood from around 10 HLA-typed healthy donors was used as the source from which PBMCs were isolated. Unstimulated CD4+ regulatory T cells were FACS-sorted to map the origin of alloreactive clones. This sample is drawn from a study of siplizumab effects on memory and regulatory T cells (dated by TCRdb to about 2019). Some background on the complete study: The effect of the anti-CD2 antibody siplizumab on alloreactive T-cell subsets was examined in allogeneic mixed lymphocyte reactions constructed from human PBMCs. Study-level results and caveats: Siplizumab significantly reduced the cumulative frequency of alloreactive sequences traceable to unstimulated CD4+ memory T cells. Among mappable alloreactive CD4+ clones, an average Treg-derived fraction of less than 70% was observed with siplizumab, compared with 26.9% in control reactions. Because sequences below about 10^-5 frequency were poorly captured, only a minor fraction of alloreactive clones could be mapped to unstimulated subsets. Unstimulated naive T cells appeared more diverse than memory T cells, and naive cells seemed to contribute substantially to the alloresponse. Roughly 75-95% of proliferating CD4+ or CD8+ clones could not be assigned a naive or memory phenotype. The suppressive function of proliferating Tregs from siplizumab cultures was not functionally confirmed.

The protocol used for the library was the immunoSEQ multiplex PCR assay. About 10^5 TCR templates per sample were assayed by the deep sequencing platform. Genomic DNA extracted from sorted T cells was the material used for TCRbeta CDR3 sequencing. In the source study's methods: The R programming language was used for clonal analysis of TCRbeta CDR3 data. Unstimulated samples were compared with post-reaction CFSE-low samples to define alloreactive CD4+ and CD8+ clones. Alloreactive CD4+ clones were assigned to regulatory or non-regulatory origin by matching sequences to sorted unstimulated Treg and non-Treg repertoires. As stored in TCRdb, this immuneACCESS dataset retains in-frame rearrangements with V and J assigned. A fraction of the clones does not appear; measured against another copy, unresolved V genes explain less than half of the discrepancy, and the remainder lacks a known reason. V and J calls and clone size are those listed in that table; D and trimming were worked out from the DNA. This sample has 98,000 or so clones in its table, and 93% of those were observed once. The ten biggest clones cover roughly 0.64% of the sample.

Trimming takes 7 bases from V and 3 bases from J, and the germline ends sit 18 bases apart. Taken from the germline V gene, the CDR1 and CDR2 loops are SNHLY and FYNNEI. Reading from cysteine to phenylalanine, the CDR3 counts 15 amino acids. Left in the record is the CDR3 DNA by itself, 45 bases read in frame from the first base. The rearrangement joined TRBV2 to TRBJ1-2; the D gene assignment is ambiguous. The sample taken for sequencing was Tregs sorted from blood. The origin of this receptor is a human donor in good health. The DNA reads TGTGCCAGCATCACCACGGGGTGGGTCTACTATGGCTACACCTTC. Translated, it reads CASITTGWVYYGYTF.